One sample yielded the 32 T cell receptor beta chains listed below, sequenced in a study of shared clonotypes between healthy human individuals. Naivety among CD8 cells was defined by CD45RO negativity and positive CCR7 selection, thereby excluding terminally differentiated effector memory CD45RA+ cells. Sequenced by immunoSEQ multiplex PCR; TCRdb stores in-frame clones only, minus some. The sample consists of roughly 1,800,000 clones, about 95% of them appearing once. Sequenced material: naive CD8+ T cells sorted from blood. The receptor set was obtained from a man aged 18 to 30 in good health.

This chain joins TRBV19 and TRBJ2-7, with D possibly TRBD1 on 6 matching bases. This CDR3 has 14 amino acids. V gave up 6 bases and J gave up 3 bases, with 15 bases separating them. Per the germline V gene, CDR1 is LNHDA and CDR2 is SQIVND (reference sequence). The CDR3 DNA reads TGTGCCAGTAGCCAGGGGTCATCGCACTACGAGCAGTACTTC. It specifies CASSQGSSHYEQYF.

The rearrangement joins TRBV2 to TRBJ2-1; no clear D. Deletions cut 1 base from V and 2 bases from J, with 12 bases between. This CDR3 is 16 amino acids long. Germline V gene data show CDR1 as SNHLY and CDR2 as FYNNEI. CDR3 sequence: CASSEDSGLTYNEQFF. In DNA form, the CDR3 reads TGTGCCAGCAGTGAAGACTCCGGGCTGACCTACAATGAGCAGTTCTTC.

This chain uses TRBV27 with TRBJ2-2; TRBD2 aligns across 13 bases. V lost 4 bases and J lost 5; bases outside the gene matches: 7. Germline CDR1 and CDR2: MNHEY and SMNVEV (reference sequence). The CDR3 is 17 amino acids. The CDR3, as DNA: TGTGCCAGCAGTTCATATTCGGGACTAGCGGGGACCGGGGAGCTGTTTTTT. It codes for CASSSYSGLAGTGELFF.

The chain recombines TRBV30 with TRBJ2-4; D may be TRBD2 (6 bases). Trimming shortened V by 0 bases and J by 0 bases, and 9 bases separated the two germline ends. Germline loops: CDR1 GTSNPN, CDR2 SVGIG (reference sequence). The CDR3 extends over 15 amino acids. The CDR3 DNA is TGTGCCTGGAGTGTGCGGGGTTTAGCCAAAAACATTCAGTACTTC. It encodes CAWSVRGLAKNIQYF.

The V and J genes are TRBV11-1 and TRBJ2-7; D uncertain. V dropped 1 base and J dropped 0 bases, with 4 bases sitting between them. Looked up from germline, CDR1 is SGHAT and CDR2 is FQDESV (reference sequence). The CDR3 sequence is 13 residues long. The CDR3 DNA reads TGTGCCAGCAGCTTAGGCAACTCCTACGAGCAGTACTTC. Protein product: CASSLGNSYEQYF. Based on the CDR3 plus reference TRBV11-1 and TRBJ2-7, the full variable domain is EAEVAQSPRYKITEKSQAVAFWCDPISGHATLYWYRQILGQGPELLVQFQDESVVDDSQLPKDRFSAERLKGVDSTLKIQPAELGDSAMYLCASSLGNSYEQYFGPGTRLTVT.

This rearrangement joins TRBV10-3 to TRBJ2-1, with 8 nucleotides matching TRBD2. The J segment lost 6 bases and the V segment lost 6 bases, leaving 10 bases of the junction unmatched. Per the germline V gene, CDR1 is ENHRY and CDR2 is SYGVKD. This CDR3 has 15 amino acids. The CDR3 is CAISQKNTSGNEQFF. CDR3 in DNA: TGTGCCATCAGCCAGAAAAACACTAGCGGCAATGAGCAGTTCTTC.

The chain recombines TRBV5-1 with TRBJ1-1, with D possibly being TRBD1 (6 bases). Between the trimmed V and J ends, which lost 5 bases and 7 bases, there was a span of 9 bases. Germline values: CDR1 SGHRS, CDR2 YFSETQ. There are 11 residues in the CDR3. The CDR3 bases are TGCGCCAGCAGGGGGACACTTGAAGCTTTCTTT. This translates into CASRGTLEAFF. The full variable domain, with the rest looked up from reference TRBV5-1 and TRBJ1-1, is KAGVTQTPRYLIKTRGQQVTLSCSPISGHRSVSWYQQTPGQGLQFLFEYFSETQRNKGNFPGRFSGRQFSNSRSEMNVSTLELGDSALYLCASRGTLEAFFGQGTRLTVV.

The chain links TRBV4-1 to TRBJ2-1; 12 nucleotides line up with TRBD2. Looked up from germline, CDR1 is MGHRA and CDR2 is YSYEKL. Germline trimming cut 1 base from V and 10 bases from J; bases unmatched to any gene: 8. There are 16 residues in the CDR3. DNA of the CDR3: TGCGCCAGCAGCCAAGGACTAGCGGGAGCCGGTACGGAGCAGTTCTTC. It specifies CASSQGLAGAGTEQFF.

V gene TRBV5-4 combines with J gene TRBJ2-7, with a weak D call TRBD2 (5 bases). Germline assignment: CDR1 SGHNT and CDR2 YYREEE (reference sequence). The CDR3 runs to 14 residues. Trimming left V 1 base short and J 3 bases short, with 11 bases between. CDR3 sequence reads: CASSLRENLYEQYF. CDR3 nucleotide sequence: TGTGCCAGCAGCTTGAGGGAGAACCTCTACGAGCAGTACTTC.

The gene calls are TRBV7-9 and TRBJ2-7; TRBD2 matches at 8 bases. The length of the CDR3 is 17 residues. Germline V gene lookup returns CDR1 SEHNR and CDR2 FQNEAQ (reference sequence). V lost 1 base and J lost 0; bases outside the gene matches: 8. The chain's CDR3 is CASSLEVLAGSSYEQYF. The CDR3 DNA follows: TGTGCCAGCAGCTTAGAGGTCCTAGCGGGCAGCTCCTACGAGCAGTACTTC.

The chain has TRBV13 and TRBJ2-7; TRBD2 agrees at 9 bases. Trimming took 4 bases from V and 3 from J; bases not matched to a gene: 4. The length of the CDR3 is 14 residues. CDR1 is PRHDT, CDR2 FYEKMQ, per germline (reference sequence). The CDR3 coding sequence is TGTGCCAGCAGCTCCCAACTAGCGGGCTACGAGCAGTACTTC. This sequence encodes CASSSQLAGYEQYF.

This chain uses TRBV5-5 with TRBJ1-6, with D uncertain. The germline CDR1 and CDR2 sequences are SGHKS and YYEKEE (reference sequence). V was trimmed by 0 bases and J by 5 bases, leaving 12 bases between them. The CDR3 spans 16 residues. The CDR3 DNA reads as TGTGCCAGCAGCTTGGATGGGGTGCTCAATAATTCACCCCTCCACTTT. Its protein product is CASSLDGVLNNSPLHF.

A note on this clone: A far larger clone is only one base removed, so a read error is likely. This specimen includes other DNA sequences encoding the same CDR3. The chain couples TRBV9 to TRBJ1-1, with D tentatively TRBD1 (6 bases). Trimming shortened V by 3 bases and J by 4 bases, and 10 bases separated the two germline ends. This CDR3 comprises 13 residues. Germline-derived CDR1 and CDR2 are SGDLS and YYNGEE. This chain's CDR3 is CASSGGGGTEAFF. The CDR3 DNA reads TGTGCCAGCAGCGGAGGGGGGGGCACTGAAGCTTTCTTT. Variable domain in full (rest from reference TRBV9 and TRBJ1-1): DSGVTQTPKHLITATGQRVTLRCSPRSGDLSVYWYQQSLDQGLQFLIQYYNGEERAKGNILERFSAQQFPDLHSELNLSSLELGDSALYFCASSGGGGTEAFFGQGTRLTVV.

The gene calls are TRBV6-1 and TRBJ1-1; 7 nucleotides align to TRBD1. The V gene's germline CDR1 is MNHNS and CDR2 SASEGT. V gave up 3 bases and J gave up 5 bases; unmatched junction bases: 3. The CDR3 totals 13 residues. DNA for the CDR3: TGTGCCAGCAGTGAGTCAGGGGGGACTGAAGCTTTCTTT. Its translation is CASSESGGTEAFF.

The V and J genes are TRBV28 and TRBJ1-2, with no clear D. CDR3 length: 15 amino acids. Germline loops: CDR1 MDHEN, CDR2 SYDVKM. The V gene lost 4 bases and the J gene lost 2 bases, with 14 bases spanning the gap. The CDR3 nucleotides are TGTGCCAGCAGTTCTACCTCGACACCGAACTATGGCTACACCTTC. It codes for CASSSTSTPNYGYTF.

This chain joins TRBV27 and TRBJ2-2; possibly TRBD1 for D (5 bases). The germline V gene has CDR1 MNHEY and CDR2 SMNVEV (reference sequence). The length of the CDR3 is 12 residues. Trimming stripped 5 bases from V and 7 bases from J, with 8 bases between. The CDR3 loop reads CASSRGIGELFF. CDR3 bases: TGTGCCAGCAGTAGGGGAATCGGGGAGCTGTTTTTT.

The CDR3 here is CASSLAVGPKGTQYF. The CDR3 region has the DNA TGTGCCAGCAGTTTAGCCGTCGGGCCCAAGGGGACCCAGTACTTC. V gene TRBV28 combines with J gene TRBJ2-5; D gene ambiguous. V was clipped by 2 bases and J by 7 bases, with 17 bases between them. This CDR3 is built from 15 residues. The germline CDR1 and CDR2 sequences are MDHEN and SYDVKM.

The chain links TRBV5-3 to TRBJ2-7, with 11 bases identical to TRBD2. TRBV5-3 is sorted into the ORF group, with uncertain function. V lost 3 bases to trimming and J lost 3 bases; unmatched junction nucleotides: 11. The CDR3 is made up of 17 amino acids. The CDR3 protein is CARSCPLTSGTSYEQYF. In DNA, the CDR3 is TGTGCCAGAAGCTGCCCTTTGACTAGCGGGACCAGCTACGAGCAGTACTTC.

This chain joins TRBV27 and TRBJ2-5; tentatively, D is TRBD1 (5 bases). The CDR3 loop spans 15 amino acids. In germline, CDR1 is MNHEY, CDR2 SMNVEV (reference sequence). Trimming stripped 2 bases from V and 0 bases from J, with 10 bases between. CDR3 DNA sequence: TGTGCCAGCAGTTTACAACCAGGGTACCAAGAGACCCAGTACTTC. Its protein is CASSLQPGYQETQYF.

The table lists this clone with a count of one. The V call is TRBV4-3, the J call TRBJ2-7, with 7 bases identical to TRBD2. Germline V CDR1 and CDR2: LGHNA, YSLEER. This CDR3 has 18 residues. Trimming at V came to 0 bases and at J to 3 bases, leaving 14 bases not matched to a gene. The CDR3 coding sequence is TGCGCCAGCAGCCAAGAGGTTGGGTGGGAGGGAGACGGCTACGAGCAGTACTTC. As protein: CASSQEVGWEGDGYEQYF.

This sequence joins TRBV7-9 and TRBJ2-1; TRBD2 matches at 10 bases. CDR3 length: 14 amino acids. Germline CDR1 is SEHNR and CDR2 is FQNEAQ (reference sequence). V dropped 6 bases and J dropped 2; count of bases not matched to a gene: 1. CDR3 bases: TGTGCCAGCAGACTAGCGGGAACCTACAATGAGCAGTTCTTC. Translated: CASRLAGTYNEQFF.

The chain links TRBV29-1 to TRBJ2-4; D might be TRBD2 (6 bases). There are 16 residues in the CDR3. Per the germline V gene, CDR1 is SQVTM and CDR2 is ANQGSEA. V was clipped by 7 bases and J by 4 bases, with 23 bases between them. DNA of the CDR3: TGCAGCGCTGGGGGACTCGGTGAGGGAATTAAAAACATTCAGTACTTC. This translates into CSAGGLGEGIKNIQYF.

The chain joins TRBV2 to TRBJ1-4; D might be TRBD1 (6 bases). The CDR3 loop spans 14 amino acids. Trimming stripped 6 bases from V and 2 bases from J, with 10 bases between. The germline V gene encodes CDR1 SNHLY and CDR2 FYNNEI. CDR3 sequence reads: CASRTGETNEKLFF. DNA of the CDR3: TGTGCCAGCAGGACAGGAGAGACTAATGAAAAACTGTTTTTT.

This clone has just a few counts. This chain uses TRBV27 with TRBJ2-1, with D perhaps matching TRBD1 (7 bases). The CDR3 is 14 amino acids. V gave up 2 bases and J gave up 7 bases, with 12 bases separating them. Germline loops: CDR1 MNHEY, CDR2 SMNVEV (reference sequence). In DNA form, the CDR3 reads TGTGCCAGCAGTTTAGCAGGGGGGTTGAATGAGCAGTTCTTC. Amino acids: CASSLAGGLNEQFF.

Concerning this clone itself: Different DNA sequences within this sample yield the same CDR3. The V and J genes are TRBV4-3 and TRBJ2-7; D gene ambiguous. The CDR3 loop spans 14 amino acids. Germline V gene data show CDR1 as LGHNA and CDR2 as YSLEER. V was clipped by 1 base and J by 3 bases, with 10 bases between them. The CDR3 sequence: CASSQGGEDYEQYF. CDR3 sequence (DNA): TGCGCCAGCAGCCAAGGTGGGGAAGACTACGAGCAGTACTTC.

The chain carries TRBV6-5 and TRBJ1-5; D is ambiguous. Germline lookup yields CDR1 MNHEY and CDR2 SVGAGI. The CDR3 sequence is 14 residues long. V gave up 4 bases and J gave up 5 bases, with 12 bases separating them. In DNA, the CDR3 is TGTGCCAGCAGTTTAGGCCGTACGGATCAGCCCCAGCATTTT. Its protein is CASSLGRTDQPQHF.

This clone came up once. V and J are TRBV14 and TRBJ2-1; unclear D gene. V lost 2 bases to trimming and J lost 4 bases, with 6 bases between them. Germline V CDR1 and CDR2: SGHDN, FVKESK. The CDR3 loop spans 13 amino acids. The CDR3 sequence: CASSQLGYNEQFF. In nucleotides, the CDR3 is TGTGCCAGCAGCCAACTGGGTTACAATGAGCAGTTCTTC. Looking up the rest from reference TRBV14 and TRBJ2-1 gives the full variable domain: EAGVTQFPSHSVIEKGQTVTLRCDPISGHDNLYWYRRVMGKEIKFLLHFVKESKQDESGMPNNRFLAERTGGTYSTLKVQPAELEDSGVYFCASSQLGYNEQFFGPGTRLTVL.

This rearrangement joins TRBV11-2 to TRBJ1-4; D may be TRBD1 (5 bases). The germline V and J ends were trimmed by 5 bases and 7 bases, with 23 bases remaining between them. The CDR3 runs 17 residues. Germline V CDR1 and CDR2: SGHAT, FQNNGV. The DNA for the CDR3 is TGTGCCAGCAGCGGAGTTCCGGGACGGGGGGGGAGTGAAAAACTGTTTTTT. The encoded protein is CASSGVPGRGGSEKLFF.

The J gene is TRBJ2-7, the V gene TRBV23-1; D not resolved. TRBV23-1 is noted as an ORF with a role that remains uncertain. This CDR3 contains 16 residues. Trimming pared 3 bases from V and 1 base from J, leaving 16 bases between. Here the CDR3 reads CASSQVAQPLSYEQYF. CDR3 DNA: TGCGCCAGCAGTCAGGTTGCACAGCCGCTATCCTACGAGCAGTACTTC.

The chain joins TRBV9 to TRBJ2-5; possible D gene TRBD1, 6 bases. V was pared by 3 bases and J by 4 bases, with 10 bases between. The CDR3 is made up of 13 amino acids. Per germline, CDR1 SGDLS and CDR2 YYNGEE. The CDR3 spells CASSDRDIETQYF. The CDR3 nucleotides read TGTGCCAGCAGCGACCGGGACATAGAGACCCAGTACTTC.

The J gene is TRBJ2-2, the V gene TRBV13, with 7 bases that match TRBD1. V lost 3 bases, J lost 4 bases, and 8 bases stayed unmatched. From germline, CDR1 is PRHDT and CDR2 FYEKMQ (reference sequence). This CDR3 is 16 amino acids long. The CDR3 is CASSFRDRVGTGELFF. The CDR3 DNA follows: TGTGCCAGCAGCTTCAGAGACAGGGTCGGCACCGGGGAGCTGTTTTTT. Variable domain in full (rest from reference TRBV13 and TRBJ2-2): AAGVIQSPRHLIKEKRETATLKCYPIPRHDTVYWYQQGPGQDPQFLISFYEKMQSDKGSIPDRFSAQQFSDYHSELNMSSLELGDSALYFCASSFRDRVGTGELFFGEGSRLTVL.

Details on this clone: Other DNA sequences in this sample translate to the same CDR3. The chain has TRBV5-1 and TRBJ1-2; 7 bases match TRBD1. Germline CDR1 SGHRS, CDR2 YFSETQ. V was clipped by 0 bases and J by 3 bases; unmatched bases: 5. CDR3 length: 15 amino acids. The CDR3 sequence is CASSLAQGSDYGYTF. DNA for the CDR3: TGCGCCAGCAGCTTGGCACAGGGGAGCGACTATGGCTACACCTTC.